The 16 T cell receptor beta chains given below trace back to one sample, sequenced in a study of blood T cell repertoires in COVID-19. Profiling relied on immunoSEQ multiplex PCR, and the TCRdb table lists in-frame clones only, not all of them. The sample yields 200,000 to 250,000 clones, roughly 80% seen once. The sample comprised peripheral blood. Source of these receptors: an elderly woman with active or convalescent COVID-19.

A few counts support this clone. The rearrangement links TRBV12-3 or TRBV12-4 to TRBJ1-1; maybe TRBD1 (5 bases). V was pared by 5 bases and J by 11 bases, with 15 bases between. The length of the CDR3 is 12 residues. The CDR3 nucleotides read TGTGCCAGCAGTACCAGGCAGGGCCGGGCTTTCTTT. Its translation is CASSTRQGRAFF.

The chain uses TRBV4-1 and TRBJ2-3, with 10 bases fitting TRBD2. CDR1 and CDR2 (germline): MGHRA, YSYEKL. V trimming: 5 bases; J trimming: 4 bases; junction bases outside the gene matches: 15. CDR3 size: 18 residues. The CDR3 region has the DNA TGCGCCAGCAGCAACTCGGGGCTAGCGGGGGACACGTCAGATACGCAGTATTTT. It specifies CASSNSGLAGDTSDTQYF.

CDR3 in amino acids: CAPRPGLAGGAPDTQYF. The DNA of the CDR3 is TGTGCCCCCCGCCCGGGACTAGCGGGGGGGGCTCCAGATACGCAGTATTTT. The chain has TRBV21-1 and TRBJ2-3; the table gives TRBD2 as D, unverified against the DNA. TRBV21-1 is a pseudogene locus. The length of the CDR3 is 17 residues.

The chain links TRBV2 to TRBJ2-7; 7 positions match TRBD1. The germline gives CDR1 SNHLY, CDR2 FYNNEI. V gave up 8 bases and J gave up 3 bases; unmatched junction bases: 7. The CDR3 consists of 13 residues. CDR3: CASLGQQSYEQYF. Written as DNA, the CDR3 is TGTGCCAGCCTGGGACAGCAGAGCTACGAGCAGTACTTC. The entire variable domain, with the rest obtained from reference TRBV2 and TRBJ2-7, is as follows: EPEVTQTPSHQVTQMGQEVILRCVPISNHLYFYWYRQILGQKVEFLVSFYNNEISEKSEIFDDQFSVERPDGSNFTLKIRSTKLEDSAMYFCASLGQQSYEQYFGPGTRLTVT.

V usage is TRBV4-1 and J usage is TRBJ2-2; 7 bases match TRBD2. The CDR3 covers 14 residues. Germline V gene lookup returns CDR1 MGHRA and CDR2 YSYEKL. Losses at the gene ends were 3 bases for V and 8 bases for J; bases not matched to a gene: 6. The CDR3 DNA is TGCGCCAGCAGCCACGCGGGGGAAGGTGGGGAGCTGTTTTTT. Residues: CASSHAGEGGELFF.

The chain links TRBV25-1 to TRBJ1-2, with 10 bases that match TRBD1. Germline V CDR1 and CDR2: MGHDK, SYGVNS. The junction had 8 bases not matched to a gene; V was cut back by 2 bases and J by 8 bases. CDR3 length: 15 amino acids. The CDR3 DNA reads as TGTGCCAGCAGTGAACTTGGGACAGGGGAATCGGGCTACACCTTC. Encoded protein: CASSELGTGESGYTF.

The rearrangement joins TRBV27 to TRBJ2-7; maybe TRBD1 (6 bases). Germline values: CDR1 MNHEY, CDR2 SMNVEV (reference sequence). V shed 1 base and J shed 0 bases, with 13 bases lying between them. There are 16 residues in the CDR3. The CDR3 DNA follows: TGTGCCAGCAGTTTATTAGGGACAAAGAGCTCCTACGAGCAGTACTTC. It specifies CASSLLGTKSSYEQYF.

The DNA for the CDR3 is TGTGCCAGTACTAGCGGGAGGAGTACCTACAATGAGCAGTTCTTC. The encoded protein is CASTSGRSTYNEQFF. The gene calls are TRBV2 and TRBJ2-1; 12 nucleotides align to TRBD2. There are 15 residues in the CDR3. Unmatched junction bases numbered 5, after V lost 9 bases and J lost 2 bases. The germline V gene encodes CDR1 SNHLY and CDR2 FYNNEI.

This clone was detected a few times. The J gene is TRBJ2-7, the V gene TRBV7-2; 7 bases are a match to TRBD1. Germline CDR1 and CDR2: SGHTA and FQGNSA. V gave up 5 bases and J gave up 6 bases; unmatched junction bases: 13. This CDR3 is 15 amino acids long. The CDR3 protein is CASSTNTGALAEQYF. The DNA of the CDR3 is TGTGCCAGCAGCACAAACACAGGGGCTCTCGCCGAGCAGTACTTC.

The chain links TRBV5-1 to TRBJ2-1, with 7 nucleotides matching TRBD1. The J segment lost 6 bases and the V segment lost 2 bases, leaving 14 bases of the junction unmatched. Germline CDR1 SGHRS, CDR2 YFSETQ. The CDR3 has 17 amino acids. The CDR3 loop is CASSLTGAALSFNEQFF. CDR3 coding DNA: TGCGCCAGCAGCTTAACAGGGGCGGCCCTAAGTTTCAATGAGCAGTTCTTC.

This clone was picked up a small number of times. The chain joins TRBV7-8 to TRBJ2-3, with 7 positions matching TRBD1. The CDR3 is 15 residues long. J gave up 2 bases and V 6 bases, and 8 bases lay outside the gene matches. Germline values: CDR1 SGHVS, CDR2 FQNEAQ. The CDR3 nucleotides are TGTGCCAGCAGTCCGACAGGGTCGATCACAGATACGCAGTATTTT. Amino acid sequence: CASSPTGSITDTQYF. The entire variable domain, with the rest obtained from reference TRBV7-8 and TRBJ2-3, is as follows: GAGVSQSPRYKVAKRGQDVALRCDPISGHVSLFWYQQALGQGPEFLTYFQNEAQLDKSGLPSDRFFAERPEGSVSTLKIQRTQQEDSAVYLCASSPTGSITDTQYFGPGTRLTVL.

Only a few counts were recorded for this clone. This chain connects TRBV11-3 to TRBJ2-4, with D possibly matching TRBD2 (6 bases). The CDR3 extends over 18 amino acids. Per germline, CDR1 SGHNT and CDR2 YENEEA. The V end was cut by 0 bases, the J end by 1 base, with 16 bases between. This chain's CDR3 is CASSLDITFRGAKNIQYF. The DNA of the CDR3 is TGTGCCAGCAGCTTAGATATTACTTTCCGGGGGGCCAAAAACATTCAGTACTTC.

This clone was recorded a few times. This chain joins TRBV28 and TRBJ1-2; D remains ambiguous. This CDR3 is 12 amino acids long. With 4 bases removed from V and 7 bases from J, the gap between germline ends came to 10 bases. Looked up from germline, CDR1 is MDHEN and CDR2 is SYDVKM. CDR3 residues: CASSSTAGGYTF. The DNA for the CDR3 is TGTGCCAGCAGTTCAACGGCGGGTGGCTACACCTTC.

The chain combines TRBV5-1 with TRBJ2-3; 7 nucleotides line up with TRBD1. This CDR3 region has 14 residues. The V gene's germline CDR1 is SGHRS and CDR2 YFSETQ. V shed 5 bases, J shed 4 bases, and the junction held 7 bases outside the gene matches. Written as DNA, the CDR3 is TGCGCCAGCAGAAGACAGGGATCGGCAGATACGCAGTATTTT. Its translation is CASRRQGSADTQYF.

The chain is built from TRBV4-1 and TRBJ2-3; 7 bases fit TRBD1. V lost 2 bases and J lost 4; bases outside the gene matches: 3. This CDR3 comprises 14 residues. The germline V gene has CDR1 MGHRA and CDR2 YSYEKL. In DNA, the CDR3 is TGCGCCAGCAGCCAAAGACAGGGCCCAGATACGCAGTATTTT. It is translated as CASSQRQGPDTQYF.

The V and J genes are TRBV5-1 and TRBJ1-2, with 7 bases matching TRBD1. CDR1 and CDR2 (germline): SGHRS, YFSETQ. This CDR3 is built from 16 residues. After removal of 3 bases from V and 2 bases from J, the junction contained 10 bases not matched to a gene. The CDR3 DNA follows: TGCGCCAGCAGCTCAGTCCGGGACAGCGAAAACTATGGCTACACCTTC. Protein product: CASSSVRDSENYGYTF.